The 22 T cell receptor beta chains reported below all come from one sample, sequenced in a study of immune evolution from preneoplasia to lung adenocarcinoma. TCRdb's table, derived via immunoSEQ multiplex PCR, lists solely in-frame clones and lacks some. This table has around 2,500 clones, approximately 85% appearing once. Sequencing was performed on FFPE normal lung tissue adjacent to the tumor. These TCRs come from a person aged 45 to 59 with lung adenocarcinoma.

This chain connects TRBV7-8 to TRBJ2-7; 12 nucleotides agree with TRBD2. This CDR3 comprises 15 residues. The V gene's germline CDR1 is SGHVS and CDR2 FQNEAQ. J was trimmed by 3 bases and V by 6 bases; bases with no gene match: 6. CDR3 amino acids: CASSRLAGVRYEQYF. The CDR3 DNA sequence: TGTGCCAGCAGTCGACTAGCGGGAGTCCGCTACGAGCAGTACTTC.

Written as DNA, the CDR3 is TGCGCCAGCAGGTCTGGGACGGGGAGCAATCAGCCCCAGCATTTT. This codes for CASRSGTGSNQPQHF. This rearrangement joins TRBV5-1 to TRBJ1-5, with D perhaps matching TRBD1 (5 bases). CDR1 and CDR2 (germline): SGHRS, YFSETQ. The CDR3 has 15 residues. V was shortened by 5 bases and J by 1 base, with 13 bases between the two germline ends.

V gene TRBV5-1 combines with J gene TRBJ1-1, with D uncertain. V gave up 4 bases and J gave up 2 bases, with 12 bases separating them. Germline values: CDR1 SGHRS, CDR2 YFSETQ. The CDR3 sequence is 14 residues long. The CDR3 protein is CASSPFTANTEAFF. DNA of the CDR3: TGCGCCAGCAGCCCCTTCACAGCAAACACTGAAGCTTTCTTT.

In regard to this clone: One end of the junction does not line up with germline, which may come from a read error. The CDR3 loop is CASKRTNTEAFF. CDR3 nucleotide sequence: TGTGCCAGCAAGAGAACGAACACTGAAGCTTTTTTT. The chain has TRBV6-5 and TRBJ1-1; D remains unclear. The length of the CDR3 is 12 residues. The germline gives CDR1 MNHEY, CDR2 SVGAGI.

V is TRBV6-1 and J is TRBJ2-7, with D maybe TRBD1 (6 bases). Trimming cost V 0 bases and J 0 bases, with 12 bases left between them. CDR3 length equals 16 residues. Germline values: CDR1 MNHNS, CDR2 SASEGT. CDR3 protein: CASSEAPGDDSYEQYF. CDR3 in DNA: TGTGCCAGCAGTGAAGCCCCAGGGGACGACTCCTACGAGCAGTACTTC.

This chain uses TRBV28 with TRBJ1-2, with D hard to call. This CDR3 comprises 14 residues. Looked up from germline, CDR1 is MDHEN and CDR2 is SYDVKM. The ends were cut back, 3 bases at V and 7 bases at J, with 15 bases in the middle. In DNA, the CDR3 is TGTGCCAGCAGTTTTTTGAGAGGGCGAAGTGGCTACACCTTC. Amino acids: CASSFLRGRSGYTF.

This chain connects TRBV29-1 to TRBJ2-1; D may be TRBD2 (6 bases). CDR3 length equals 17 residues. V was clipped by 1 base and J by 6 bases, with 22 bases between them. CDR1 SQVTM and CDR2 ANQGSEA come from the germline V gene. CDR3 coding DNA: TGCAGCGTTGAAGGGGACTCTCTTCGGGCTGCGGGCAATGAGCAGTTCTTC. It yields the protein CSVEGDSLRAAGNEQFF.

This chain joins TRBV4-3 and TRBJ1-1; TRBD1 might be the D (6 bases). V lost 0 bases, J lost 1 base, and 12 bases lay in between. CDR1 is LGHNA, CDR2 YSLEER, per germline. The CDR3 spans 16 residues. The chain's CDR3 is CASSQDLQGPNTEAFF. The CDR3 DNA is TGCGCCAGCAGCCAAGATCTACAGGGTCCGAACACTGAAGCTTTCTTT.

The chain employs TRBV27 and TRBJ2-3; D gene ambiguous. This CDR3 region has 12 residues. The V gene lost 6 bases and the J gene lost 8 bases, with 12 bases spanning the gap. The V gene's germline CDR1 is MNHEY and CDR2 SMNVEV (reference sequence). Here the CDR3 reads CASSPGESTQYF. DNA for the CDR3: TGTGCCAGCAGCCCAGGCGAAAGTACGCAGTATTTT.

Here the CDR3 DNA reads TGCAGCGTTGAAAAAGGGATCGGGGAGACCCAGTACTTC. Translated: CSVEKGIGETQYF. The chain combines TRBV29-1 with TRBJ2-5; no clear D. Deletions cut 2 bases from V and 5 bases from J, with 12 bases between. Per germline, CDR1 SQVTM and CDR2 ANQGSEA. The CDR3 has 13 amino acids.

This sequence joins TRBV5-4 and TRBJ2-6; tentatively, D is TRBD2 (5 bases). CDR3 length: 16 amino acids. V was cut by 10 bases and J by 3 bases, with 20 bases left in between. From germline, CDR1 is SGHNT and CDR2 YYREEE (reference sequence). The CDR3 sequence is CAASFGVLGGANVLTF. Written as DNA, the CDR3 is TGTGCCGCTAGTTTCGGGGTTCTCGGTGGGGCCAACGTCCTGACTTTC.

The CDR3 DNA reads as TGCGCCAGCAGCTTGGTACCCCCTGCCAGCGGATCCTCTGGGGCCAACGTCCTGACTTTC. The encoded protein is CASSLVPPASGSSGANVLTF. The chain has TRBV5-1 and TRBJ2-6, with D tentatively TRBD2 (5 bases). Per germline, CDR1 SGHRS and CDR2 YFSETQ. V lost 0 bases and J 0 bases, leaving 19 bases between the germline ends. The CDR3 is 20 amino acids.

The V call is TRBV25-1, the J call TRBJ2-2; 10 nucleotides agree with TRBD1. CDR1 and CDR2 from the germline V gene are MGHDK and SYGVNS. V shed 3 bases and J 1 base; nucleotides not matched to a gene: 2. The CDR3 has 16 amino acids. The CDR3 region is CASSDGDRGNTGELFF. The CDR3 nucleotides are TGTGCCAGCAGTGATGGGGACAGGGGGAACACCGGGGAGCTGTTTTTT.

The chain couples TRBV4-3 to TRBJ1-2; the D is unclear. Germline V lookup: CDR1 LGHNA, CDR2 YSLEER. The ends were cut back, 0 bases at V and 3 bases at J, with 11 bases in the middle. CDR3 length: 15 residues. CDR3 sequence: CASSQERGRDYGYTF. CDR3 nucleotide sequence: TGCGCCAGCAGCCAAGAGCGCGGACGGGACTATGGCTACACCTTC.

This clone was found once. The J gene is TRBJ2-3, the V gene TRBV7-7, with 12 bases aligning to TRBD2. Germline V gives CDR1 SSHAT, CDR2 FNYEAQ (reference sequence). The CDR3 has 18 amino acids. CDR3 protein: CATTRLAGESGRTDTQYF. CDR3 bases: TGTGCTACCACCAGACTAGCGGGAGAGAGCGGTCGTACAGATACGCAGTATTTT.

The chain recombines TRBV9 with TRBJ2-2; no firm D call. The V gene's germline CDR1 is SGDLS and CDR2 YYNGEE. CDR3 size: 15 residues. Trimming removed 3 bases at V and 8 bases at J, with 17 bases between. CDR3: CASSETEYPIGELFF. CDR3 nucleotide sequence: TGTGCCAGCAGCGAGACGGAATACCCCATAGGGGAGCTGTTTTTT.

This clone has just a few counts. The gene calls are TRBV7-9 and TRBJ2-3; possible D gene TRBD2, 6 bases. Germline V gene data show CDR1 as SEHNR and CDR2 as FQNEAQ (reference sequence). The CDR3 covers 19 residues. V lost 1 base, J lost 7 bases, and 27 bases lay in between. CDR3: CASSLVGWESSEGKHTQYF. The CDR3 DNA is TGTGCCAGCAGCTTAGTTGGTTGGGAGTCTAGCGAGGGGAAACATACGCAGTATTTT.

V gene TRBV4-3 combines with J gene TRBJ2-3; 9 bases are shared with TRBD2. CDR1 and CDR2 (germline): LGHNA, YSLEER. After removal of 4 bases from V and 6 bases from J, the junction contained 8 bases not matched to a gene. The CDR3 spans 15 residues. In nucleotides, the CDR3 is TGCGCCAGCAGCCCCGGGAGCGGGAGGTTGGATACGCAGTATTTT. This translates into CASSPGSGRLDTQYF.

The CDR3 bases are TGTGCCAGTAGTTCTCCACTAGCGGGTTCGTGGTCCTACAATGAGCAGTTCTTC. This codes for CASSSPLAGSWSYNEQFF. V is TRBV19 and J is TRBJ2-1; 9 positions match TRBD2. J lost 1 base, V lost 5 bases, and 12 bases had no gene match. Germline CDR1 LNHDA, CDR2 SQIVND (reference sequence). The CDR3 has 18 amino acids. The whole variable domain, remainder taken from reference TRBV19 and TRBJ2-1, is DGGITQSPKYLFRKEGQNVTLSCEQNLNHDAMYWYRQDPGQGLRLIYYSQIVNDFQKGDIAEGYSVSREKKESFPLTVTSAQKNPTAFYLCASSSPLAGSWSYNEQFFGPGTRLTVL.

The V and J genes are TRBV27 and TRBJ2-2, with 10 bases that match TRBD1. Germline CDR1 and CDR2: MNHEY and SMNVEV (reference sequence). The CDR3 is 15 residues long. V gave up 6 bases and J gave up 6 bases; unmatched junction bases: 7. The CDR3 spells CASRWGQGYAGELFF. For the CDR3, the DNA is TGTGCCAGCAGGTGGGGACAGGGGTATGCCGGGGAGCTGTTTTTT.

This chain uses TRBV5-5 with TRBJ2-7; the D is unclear. Per germline, CDR1 SGHKS and CDR2 YYEKEE (reference sequence). The V and J ends lost 1 base and 4 bases respectively, with 3 bases between them. The CDR3 extends over 11 amino acids. The CDR3 here is CASSLRYEQYF. The CDR3 nucleotides read TGTGCCAGCAGCTTGCGGTACGAGCAGTACTTC.

The rearrangement joins TRBV4-3 to TRBJ2-3, with D possibly being TRBD2 (6 bases). This CDR3 spans 16 amino acids. Germline V CDR1 and CDR2: LGHNA, YSLEER. Trimming cost V 1 base and J 6 bases, with 17 bases left between them. The chain's CDR3 is CASSQGVSGTSDTQYF. The CDR3 bases are TGCGCCAGCAGCCAAGGGGTTAGCGGAACCTCCGATACGCAGTATTTT.